A single sample is the source of the 32 T cell receptor beta chains below, sequenced in a study of vaccination effects on CD4 cells after COVID-19. Antigens of these TCRs are unknown. The ViraFEST assay expanded antigen-specific CD4+ T cells with viral peptide pools before sequencing. Following culture for around 10 days, CD4+ T cells were isolated. This person's SARS-CoV-2 infection, confirmed by PCR, occurred between March and December 2020. Clones were sequenced by immunoSEQ multiplex PCR, and TCRdb holds only the in-frame ones, with some missing. The repertoire holds under 35,000 clones, with under 85% as singletons. Specimen: CD4+ T cells from PBMCs cultured with a peptide pool, collected before COVID-19 vaccination. All receptors come from a human donor who had a prior SARS-CoV-2 infection.

The gene calls are TRBV2 and TRBJ1-2; weak D call: TRBD1 (5 bases). This CDR3 has 12 amino acids. Germline assignment: CDR1 SNHLY and CDR2 FYNNEI. Trimming removed 4 bases at V and 4 bases at J, with 7 bases between. The CDR3, as DNA: TGTGCCAGCAGTGCGGGACTCTATGGCTACACCTTC. Amino acids: CASSAGLYGYTF.

This clone has just one count. The rearrangement links TRBV21-1 to TRBJ2-3; the table's D call TRBD2 went unverified against the DNA. TRBV21-1 is termed a pseudogene. CDR3 length equals 17 residues. CDR3 coding DNA: TGTGCCAGCAGTGAGATGGCTAGGGACTACACCACAGATACGCAGTATTTT. Encoded protein: CASSEMARDYTTDTQYF.

V and J are TRBV18 and TRBJ1-3; D perhaps matches TRBD1 (5 bases). This CDR3 has 15 residues. The ends were cut back, 3 bases at V and 0 bases at J, with 9 bases in the middle. CDR1 is KGHSH, CDR2 LQKENI, per germline. CDR3 loop: CASSPRQISGNTIYF. In DNA, the CDR3 is TGTGCCAGCTCACCCCGACAGATCTCTGGAAACACCATATATTTT.

This clone was counted between two and nine times. This chain joins TRBV9 and TRBJ2-3, with D uncertain. V lost 0 bases and J lost 2, with 10 bases in between. The CDR3 extends over 15 amino acids. Germline assignment: CDR1 SGDLS and CDR2 YYNGEE. In DNA, the CDR3 is TGTGCCAGCAGCGTAGCAGCCGGGTACACAGATACGCAGTATTTT. It codes for CASSVAAGYTDTQYF.

This chain links TRBV29-1 with TRBJ1-3; the D is unclear. Trimming left V 4 bases short and J 0 bases short, with 4 bases between. Germline V gene sequence: CDR1 SQVTM, CDR2 ANQGSEA. The CDR3 extends over 12 amino acids. The CDR3 spells CSVGNSGNTIYF. The CDR3 DNA reads as TGCAGCGTTGGGAACTCTGGAAACACCATATATTTT.

The rearrangement joins TRBV7-3 to TRBJ2-2, with D tentatively TRBD1 or TRBD2 (6 bases each). V lost 5 bases, J lost 2 bases, and 9 bases lay in between. CDR3 length equals 14 residues. Germline CDR1 is SGHTA and CDR2 is FQGTGA. In DNA, the CDR3 is TGTGCCAGCAGCGCGGGACACAACACCGGGGAGCTGTTTTTT. Its protein is CASSAGHNTGELFF. The entire variable domain, with the rest obtained from reference TRBV7-3 and TRBJ2-2, is as follows: GAGVSQTPSNKVTEKGKYVELRCDPISGHTALYWYRQSLGQGPEFLIYFQGTGAADDSGLPNDRFFAVRPEGSVSTLKIQRTERGDSAVYLCASSAGHNTGELFFGEGSRLTVL.

The J gene is TRBJ1-4, the V gene TRBV6-5, with D unresolved. Deletions cut 0 bases from V and 0 bases from J, with 5 bases between. This CDR3 contains 15 residues. CDR1 and CDR2 (germline): MNHEY, SVGAGI. The CDR3: CASSYSASTNEKLFF. CDR3 nucleotides: TGTGCCAGCAGTTACTCGGCATCAACTAATGAAAAACTGTTTTTT.

J is TRBJ2-7 and V is TRBV20-1; D might be TRBD1 (6 bases). This CDR3 has 12 residues. V was shortened by 3 bases and J by 6 bases, with 12 bases between the two germline ends. Germline lookup yields CDR1 DFQATT and CDR2 SNEGSKA (reference sequence). The CDR3 DNA reads TGCAGTGCTAGTTGGGTCAGGGGCGAGCAGTACTTC. Translated, it gives CSASWVRGEQYF.

This clone was detected a few times. The rearrangement links TRBV6-5 to TRBJ2-7; 13 nucleotides match TRBD2. V trimming: 6 bases; J trimming: 4 bases; junction bases outside the gene matches: 6. The CDR3 length is 15 residues. Germline loops: CDR1 MNHEY, CDR2 SVGAGI. The CDR3 region is CASSRGLAGRYEQYF. The CDR3 DNA is TGTGCCAGCAGCCGGGGACTAGCGGGAAGGTACGAGCAGTACTTC.

The chain joins TRBV28 to TRBJ2-6, with 11 positions matching TRBD1. The V gene end was trimmed by 5 bases and the J gene end by 0 bases; junction bases not matched to a gene: 9. CDR1 and CDR2 (germline): MDHEN, SYDVKM. CDR3 size: 19 residues. CDR3 nucleotide sequence: TGTGCCAGCAGTCTGCCGGGACAGGGGGTCTACTCTGGGGCCAACGTCCTGACTTTC. Amino acid sequence: CASSLPGQGVYSGANVLTF.

CDR3 region: CASSQGRDGELFF. The CDR3 DNA follows: TGTGCCAGCAGCCAGGGGAGGGACGGGGAGCTGTTTTTT. The rearrangement joins TRBV6-5 to TRBJ2-2, with a weak D call TRBD2 (7 bases). The V end lost 6 bases, the J end lost 7 bases, and 12 bases lay between the germline ends. The CDR3 consists of 13 residues. CDR1 is MNHEY and CDR2 is SVGAGI in the germline V gene.

V and J are TRBV3-1 (or the pseudogene TRBV3-2) and TRBJ2-5; D is possibly TRBD2 (6 bases). The germline V and J ends were trimmed by 10 bases and 10 bases, with 19 bases remaining between them. CDR1 and CDR2 from the germline V gene are LGHDT and YNNKEL (reference sequence). This CDR3 region has 12 residues. CDR3: CATHLRSGVQYF. DNA of the CDR3: TGTGCCACGCACCTGAGGTCGGGGGTCCAGTACTTC.

The chain employs TRBV7-9 and TRBJ2-5; possibly TRBD2 for D (5 bases). Germline V lookup: CDR1 SEHNR, CDR2 FQNEAQ (reference sequence). The CDR3 extends over 15 amino acids. V dropped 5 bases and J dropped 5 bases, with 18 bases sitting between them. In nucleotides, the CDR3 is TGTGCCAGCAGCCTGGCTAATCGAGGGATCGAGACCCAGTACTTC. It codes for CASSLANRGIETQYF.

Written as DNA, the CDR3 is TGTGCCATCAGTGATCGAGGACTAGCACATACAAAATCAGATACGCAGTATTTT. Its protein product is CAISDRGLAHTKSDTQYF. The chain joins TRBV10-3 to TRBJ2-3, with 8 bases identical to TRBD2. The germline V gene has CDR1 ENHRY and CDR2 SYGVKD. The CDR3 consists of 18 residues. V was clipped by 3 bases and J by 4 bases; unmatched bases: 15.

CDR3 DNA: TGTGCCAGCTCCCGAAGGACAGACACCGGGGAGCTGTTTTTT. This gives the protein CASSRRTDTGELFF. This sequence joins TRBV18 and TRBJ2-2, with a possible D match to TRBD1 (6 bases). V lost 6 bases, J lost 3 bases, and 11 bases lay in between. CDR3 length: 14 residues. The germline V gene encodes CDR1 KGHSH and CDR2 LQKENI.

The J gene is TRBJ2-7, the V gene TRBV4-3, with 9 bases identical to TRBD2. The trim removed 0 bases at V and 1 base at J, leaving 4 bases unmatched. The CDR3 consists of 16 residues. The germline V gene encodes CDR1 LGHNA and CDR2 YSLEER. CDR3 DNA sequence: TGCGCCAGCAGCCAAGATCTAGCGGGGCCGTCCTACGAGCAGTACTTC. Protein: CASSQDLAGPSYEQYF.

This sequence joins TRBV6-5 and TRBJ2-2, with TRBD1 matching over 10 bases. Germline V gene sequence: CDR1 MNHEY, CDR2 SVGAGI. V gave up 6 bases and J gave up 13 bases; unmatched junction bases: 8. The CDR3 contains 13 residues. CDR3 in DNA: TGTGCCAGCAGATCCGGGACAGGGGTGAGGCTGTTTTTT. As protein: CASRSGTGVRLFF.

The rearrangement links TRBV5-4 to TRBJ2-3; D not certain. In germline, CDR1 is SGHNT, CDR2 YYREEE (reference sequence). V lost 5 bases, J lost 2 bases, and 12 bases lay in between. The CDR3 covers 14 residues. The CDR3 protein is CASSFTHSTDTQYF. CDR3 DNA sequence: TGTGCCAGCAGTTTTACTCACTCCACAGATACGCAGTATTTT.

This rearrangement joins TRBV6-2 or TRBV6-3 to TRBJ2-1; 9 nucleotides line up with TRBD1. Germline trimming cut 6 bases from V and 6 bases from J; bases unmatched to any gene: 6. This CDR3 is 14 amino acids long. Germline assignment: CDR1 MNHEY and CDR2 SVGEGT. CDR3 region: CASSSGTGLNEQFF. CDR3 sequence (DNA): TGTGCCAGCAGCTCCGGGACAGGGCTCAATGAGCAGTTCTTC.

V gene TRBV25-1 combines with J gene TRBJ2-5, with D tentatively TRBD1 (5 bases). Germline CDR1 is MGHDK and CDR2 is SYGVNS. The CDR3 consists of 13 residues. V dropped 10 bases and J dropped 2 bases, with 14 bases sitting between them. For the CDR3, the DNA is TGTGCCACTCCCGGCAGGGTGCAAGAGACCCAGTACTTC. This translates into CATPGRVQETQYF.

The V call is TRBV9, the J call TRBJ1-1; D is perhaps TRBD1 (5 bases). Germline CDR1 is SGDLS and CDR2 is YYNGEE. The CDR3 is 16 amino acids. Trimming took 0 bases from V and 6 from J, leaving 18 bases between them. The CDR3: CASSVGTGPSFAEAFF. The CDR3 coding sequence is TGTGCCAGCAGCGTAGGTACGGGGCCCAGCTTCGCTGAAGCTTTCTTT.

The rearrangement links TRBV6-5 to TRBJ2-7; 10 bases are a match to TRBD1. From germline, CDR1 is MNHEY and CDR2 SVGAGI. Trimming cost V 6 bases and J 6 bases; bases outside gene matches: 8. This CDR3 has 14 residues. The CDR3 DNA sequence: TGTGCCAGCAGAAGGACAGGGGGGGTTGGCGAGCAGTACTTC. This encodes CASRRTGGVGEQYF.

This rearrangement joins TRBV3-1 (or the pseudogene TRBV3-2) to TRBJ2-3; the D gene is possibly TRBD2 (6 bases). The V gene lost 4 bases and the J gene lost 3 bases, with 11 bases spanning the gap. CDR3 size: 14 residues. Germline V CDR1 and CDR2: LGHDT, YNNKEL (reference sequence). In nucleotides, the CDR3 is TGTGCCAGCAGCCCGCGGGACTCAACAGATACGCAGTATTTT. It specifies CASSPRDSTDTQYF.

The chain carries TRBV7-2 and TRBJ1-2, with D unresolved. In germline, CDR1 is SGHTA, CDR2 FQGNSA. The V end lost 1 base, the J end lost 3 bases, and 9 bases lay between the germline ends. The CDR3 has 14 amino acids. The CDR3 region has the DNA TGTGCCAGCAGCTTAGAGGTGTCGGACTATGGCTACACCTTC. Translating it yields CASSLEVSDYGYTF. The complete variable domain, with remaining parts taken from reference TRBV7-2 and TRBJ1-2, reads GAGVSQSPSNKVTEKGKDVELRCDPISGHTALYWYRQSLGQGLEFLIYFQGNSAPDKSGLPSDRFSAERTGGSVSTLTIQRTQQEDSAVYLCASSLEVSDYGYTFGSGTRLTVV.

The chain joins TRBV11-2 to TRBJ2-7, with 7 bases aligning to TRBD1. The CDR3 is 16 amino acids. Trimming took 6 bases from V and 3 from J; bases not matched to a gene: 14. Germline loops: CDR1 SGHAT, CDR2 FQNNGV. This CDR3 is CASRPIQGLRNYEQYF. The CDR3 nucleotides are TGTGCCAGCAGACCCATACAGGGGTTAAGGAACTACGAGCAGTACTTC.

This chain joins TRBV29-1 and TRBJ1-2, with 7 bases matching TRBD1. Germline-derived CDR1 and CDR2 are SQVTM and ANQGSEA. The CDR3 covers 12 residues. V trimming: 6 bases; J trimming: 6 bases; junction bases outside the gene matches: 7. CDR3 nucleotides: TGCAGCGTGGTCCAGGGGGGCGATGGCTACACCTTC. Amino acid sequence: CSVVQGGDGYTF. Drawing the rest from reference TRBV29-1 and TRBJ1-2, the complete variable domain is SAVISQKPSRDICQRGTSLTIQCQVDSQVTMMFWYRQQPGQSLTLIATANQGSEATYESGFVIDKFPISRPNLTFSTLTVSNMSPEDSSIYLCSVVQGGDGYTFGSGTRLTVV.

The chain combines TRBV9 with TRBJ2-7, with 7 bases that match TRBD2. V was clipped by 3 bases and J by 2 bases; unmatched bases: 8. The CDR3 is made up of 15 amino acids. Looked up from germline, CDR1 is SGDLS and CDR2 is YYNGEE. The DNA of the CDR3 is TGTGCCAGCAGCGCCACGGGAGGCATGCCCTACGAGCAGTACTTC. Encoded protein: CASSATGGMPYEQYF.

This clone has a handful of counts. The chain employs TRBV15 and TRBJ1-3; no clear D gene. Germline V gives CDR1 LNHNV, CDR2 YYDKDF (reference sequence). The germline V and J ends were trimmed by 0 bases and 1 base, with 10 bases remaining between them. This CDR3 comprises 16 residues. In DNA, the CDR3 is TGTGCCACCAGCAGAGATAATTGGGCGTCTGGAAACACCATATATTTT. Amino acids: CATSRDNWASGNTIYF.

The rearrangement joins TRBV15 to TRBJ1-2; tentative D call: TRBD1 (5 bases). This CDR3 is built from 13 residues. The V end was cut by 6 bases, the J end by 3 bases, with 11 bases between. The V gene's germline CDR1 is LNHNV and CDR2 YYDKDF (reference sequence). CDR3 nucleotide sequence: TGTGCCACCAGTCAGGGTAGCGACTATGGCTACACCTTC. This translates into CATSQGSDYGYTF.

The gene calls are TRBV4-1 and TRBJ2-7, with 8 bases matching TRBD2. The ends lost 3 bases at V and 7 bases at J; junction bases unmatched: 8. This CDR3 has 14 residues. Germline CDR1 reads MGHRA; CDR2 reads YSYEKL. DNA of the CDR3: TGCGCCAGCAGCCACCCCGGACTAGCTTGGGAGCAGTACTTC. Protein sequence: CASSHPGLAWEQYF.

The table lists this clone with a few counts. This rearrangement joins TRBV30 to TRBJ2-3; D is uncertain. V lost 2 bases and J lost 7, with 10 bases in between. This CDR3 comprises 12 residues. Germline CDR1 is GTSNPN and CDR2 is SVGIG (reference sequence). The CDR3 DNA reads TGTGCCTGGAGTTCCCCATTTTATACGCAGTATTTT. Protein sequence: CAWSSPFYTQYF.

V and J are TRBV5-5 and TRBJ2-5, with a weak D call TRBD1 (5 bases). Germline V gene lookup returns CDR1 SGHKS and CDR2 YYEKEE (reference sequence). The ends were cut back, 0 bases at V and 5 bases at J, with 11 bases in the middle. The CDR3 covers 14 residues. The CDR3 sequence is CASSLAPGWETQYF. The CDR3 nucleotides read TGTGCCAGCAGCTTGGCCCCAGGGTGGGAGACCCAGTACTTC.